These 17 T cell receptor beta chains share one sample of origin, sequenced in a study of shared clonotypes between healthy human individuals. Here immunoSEQ multiplex PCR was the method, and the copy in TCRdb shows in-frame clones only, minus some. The table includes over a million clones, roughly 96% detected once. Sequencing used naive CD4+ T cells sorted from blood. Subset specified: CD45RA+ positively selected. The receptors were sampled from a man aged 25 to 40 in good health.

This rearrangement joins TRBV9 to TRBJ2-1; D uncertain. Germline CDR1 SGDLS, CDR2 YYNGEE. CDR3 length: 14 amino acids. Trimming stripped 0 bases from V and 9 bases from J, with 13 bases between. The CDR3 protein is CASSVDLTTTEQFF. Written as DNA, the CDR3 is TGTGCCAGCAGCGTAGATTTGACCACCACTGAGCAGTTCTTC.

The chain uses TRBV9 and TRBJ2-4, with D tentatively TRBD1 or TRBD2 (5 bases each). The CDR3 runs 13 residues. Germline V gives CDR1 SGDLS, CDR2 YYNGEE. The V gene lost 3 bases and the J gene lost 10 bases, with 14 bases spanning the gap. CDR3 loop: CASSASGTLIQYF. CDR3 nucleotides: TGTGCCAGCAGCGCTTCCGGGACCCTTATTCAGTACTTC.

The V and J genes are TRBV18 and TRBJ2-1; 11 nucleotides agree with TRBD2. The trim removed 4 bases at V and 10 bases at J, leaving 6 bases unmatched. Germline V lookup: CDR1 KGHSH, CDR2 LQKENI. The CDR3 covers 14 residues. CDR3 protein: CASSLGLAGLEQFF. The CDR3 DNA reads as TGTGCCAGCTCACTCGGACTAGCGGGCCTCGAGCAGTTCTTC.

This clone was detected once. The V and J genes are TRBV12-5 and TRBJ2-2; 8 nucleotides line up with TRBD1. Germline loops: CDR1 LGHNT, CDR2 FRNRAP. The CDR3 is 17 amino acids. The V and J ends lost 0 bases and 6 bases, in that order; junction bases with no gene match: 9. The CDR3: CASGLVFAGGRAGELFF. The CDR3 DNA follows: TGTGCTAGTGGTTTGGTATTTGCAGGGGGCCGGGCCGGGGAGCTGTTTTTT.

The rearrangement uses TRBV9 and TRBJ2-2; D is possibly TRBD2 (6 bases). V was cut by 0 bases and J by 4 bases, with 10 bases left in between. Germline-derived CDR1 and CDR2 are SGDLS and YYNGEE. This CDR3 has 15 amino acids. This CDR3 is CASSVDGSPTGELFF. CDR3 sequence (DNA): TGTGCCAGCAGCGTAGACGGGAGCCCCACCGGGGAGCTGTTTTTT.

This chain joins TRBV7-2 and TRBJ2-1; D gene ambiguous. The CDR3 length is 14 residues. Trimming pared 3 bases from V and 5 bases from J, leaving 11 bases between. Germline V gives CDR1 SGHTA, CDR2 FQGNSA. The CDR3 coding sequence is TGTGCCAGCAGCTTTTGGGTAGCAGACAATGAGCAGTTCTTC. Translated: CASSFWVADNEQFF.

This chain joins TRBV7-9 and TRBJ2-7; D is possibly TRBD1 (6 bases). The CDR3 loop spans 14 amino acids. Trimming stripped 7 bases from V and 3 bases from J, with 16 bases between. Germline loops: CDR1 SEHNR, CDR2 FQNEAQ (reference sequence). The CDR3: CASTPRTDLYEQYF. In DNA form, the CDR3 reads TGTGCCAGCACCCCTCGGACAGATCTCTACGAGCAGTACTTC.

The chain recombines TRBV28 with TRBJ1-3; D may be TRBD1 (6 bases). The CDR3 is 16 residues long. V was clipped by 4 bases and J by 0 bases, with 13 bases between them. Germline V CDR1 and CDR2: MDHEN, SYDVKM. The CDR3 DNA reads TGTGCCAGCAGTTCAGACAGGCACCCCTCTGGAAACACCATATATTTT. Residues: CASSSDRHPSGNTIYF.

In this sample, this clone turned up a few times. V is TRBV9 and J is TRBJ2-7; 11 bases line up with TRBD2. Trimming removed 6 bases from V and 2 bases from J; junction bases left unmatched: 4. This CDR3 is 14 amino acids long. Germline assignment: CDR1 SGDLS and CDR2 YYNGEE. CDR3 in DNA: TGTGCCAGCATTGGACTAGCGGGCCCCTACGAGCAGTACTTC. Amino acid sequence: CASIGLAGPYEQYF.

The table lists this clone with a count of one. Germline and junction disagree at one end, which may indicate a read error. This rearrangement joins TRBV5-1 to TRBJ1-1; tentatively, D is TRBD1 (6 bases). Germline V gene sequence: CDR1 SGHRS, CDR2 YFSETQ. This CDR3 is built from 13 residues. CDR3 sequence: CASSYRVNTEAFF. The CDR3 bases are TGCGCCAGCAGTTACAGGGTGAATACTGAAGCTTTCTTT.

V is TRBV28 and J is TRBJ2-1; 10 bases match TRBD2. CDR1 is MDHEN, CDR2 SYDVKM, per germline. V lost 5 bases to trimming and J lost 6 bases; unmatched junction nucleotides: 22. The CDR3 consists of 20 residues. The CDR3 loop reads CASSLIPFPLLAGDGNEQFF. The CDR3 bases are TGTGCCAGCAGTCTAATTCCGTTCCCTCTCCTAGCGGGAGACGGCAATGAGCAGTTCTTC.

V usage is TRBV11-3 and J usage is TRBJ2-5; TRBD1 agrees at 8 bases. CDR1 and CDR2 from the germline V gene are SGHNT and YENEEA. V gave up 5 bases and J gave up 5 bases; unmatched junction bases: 7. The CDR3 consists of 14 residues. The CDR3 DNA is TGTGCCAGCAGCGAAGGACAGGGCCTGGAGACCCAGTACTTC. Its protein product is CASSEGQGLETQYF.

V gene TRBV5-4 combines with J gene TRBJ2-3; D is unclear. V was clipped by 3 bases and J by 0 bases, with 8 bases between them. Looked up from germline, CDR1 is SGHNT and CDR2 is YYREEE (reference sequence). The CDR3 is made up of 14 amino acids. The DNA of the CDR3 is TGTGCCAGCAGCTACCAGTCTAGCACAGATACGCAGTATTTT. Residues: CASSYQSSTDTQYF.

Comment on this clone: An end of the junction does not agree with germline; a read error may underlie this. This chain connects TRBV29-1 to TRBJ2-3, with a possible D match to TRBD2 (6 bases). This CDR3 is 11 amino acids long. Per the germline V gene, CDR1 is SQVTM and CDR2 is ANQGSEA. CDR3 residues: CSVDSGFQADF. In DNA, the CDR3 is TGCAGCGTTGATAGCGGTTTTCAGGCAGATTTT.

The chain employs TRBV28 and TRBJ2-2, with TRBD2 identical over 7 bases. The CDR3 has 16 amino acids. V lost 3 bases to trimming and J lost 1 base; unmatched junction nucleotides: 5. Per germline, CDR1 MDHEN and CDR2 SYDVKM. The CDR3 protein is CASSFQTGGNTGELFF. The CDR3, as DNA: TGTGCCAGCAGTTTTCAAACGGGGGGGAACACCGGGGAGCTGTTTTTT. The full variable domain, with the rest looked up from reference TRBV28 and TRBJ2-2, is DVKVTQSSRYLVKRTGEKVFLECVQDMDHENMFWYRQDPGLGLRLIYFSYDVKMKEKGDIPEGYSVSREKKERFSLILESASTNQTSMYLCASSFQTGGNTGELFFGEGSRLTVL.

V usage is TRBV7-9 and J usage is TRBJ2-7; 10 nucleotides match TRBD2. V gave up 5 bases and J gave up 3 bases; unmatched junction bases: 13. Germline V gene lookup returns CDR1 SEHNR and CDR2 FQNEAQ (reference sequence). CDR3 length: 17 residues. The CDR3 spells CASSRHGLAARGYEQYF. Here the CDR3 DNA reads TGTGCCAGCAGCCGACACGGACTAGCGGCAAGGGGCTACGAGCAGTACTTC.

The V gene is TRBV11-2, the J gene TRBJ2-5, with D possibly being TRBD2 (6 bases). This CDR3 contains 13 residues. Trimming stripped 5 bases from V and 5 bases from J, with 12 bases between. The germline V gene encodes CDR1 SGHAT and CDR2 FQNNGV. The CDR3 sequence: CASSPGLGETQYF. Written as DNA, the CDR3 is TGTGCCAGCAGCCCGGGACTTGGGGAGACCCAGTACTTC.